This is a list of T cell receptor beta chains from one sample in a study of PD-1 blockade in classical Hodgkin lymphoma. Here immunoSEQ multiplex PCR was the method, and the copy in TCRdb shows in-frame clones only, minus some. Of tens of thousands of clones in the sample, roughly 89% were seen once. The sample was peripheral blood mononuclear cells (PBMCs), taken before the second cycle of nivolumab. The receptors here all came from a human donor with classical Hodgkin lymphoma. Each CDR3 is given with its conserved first and last residue. The D gene is left open where the match is weak. Clone size is not always given. Where it is, it says once, few, many or a class for expanded clones.

D: NA; V: TRBV7-9; J: TRBJ1-2; size: NA; CDR3: CASSLRENYGYTF; DNA: TGTGCCAGCAGCTTACGAGAAAACTATGGCTACACCTTC
D: NA; V: TRBV2; J: TRBJ2-2; size: NA; CDR3: CASSDRTASWSRNTGELFF; DNA: TGTGCCAGCAGTGACAGGACAGCGAGCTGGAGCCGAAACACCGGGGAGCTGTTTTTT
D: NA; V: TRBV30; J: TRBJ2-7; size: once; CDR3: CAWSVGYEQYF; DNA: TGTGCCTGGAGTGTTGGCTACGAGCAGTACTTC
D: NA; V: TRBV13; J: TRBJ2-7; size: once; CDR3: CASSSERREDEQYF; DNA: TGTGCCAGCAGCTCCGAGCGGAGGGAAGACGAGCAGTACTTC
D: NA; V: TRBV30; J: TRBJ2-1; size: NA; CDR3: CAWSVKNEQFF; DNA: TGTGCCTGGAGTGTAAAGAATGAGCAGTTCTTC
D: TRBD1; V: TRBV4-1; J: TRBJ1-5; size: few; CDR3: CASSPDRADQPQHF; DNA: TGCGCCAGCAGCCCTGACAGGGCAGACCAGCCCCAGCATTTT
D: TRBD1; V: TRBV28; J: TRBJ2-7; size: NA; CDR3: CASSPGQGVTYEQYF; DNA: TGTGCCAGCAGTCCCGGACAGGGGGTTACCTACGAGCAGTACTTC
D: NA; V: TRBV2; J: TRBJ2-7; size: NA; CDR3: CASLGGHRYEQYF; DNA: TGTGCCAGTCTCGGGGGCCACCGGTACGAGCAGTACTTC
D: NA; V: TRBV14; J: TRBJ2-5; size: NA; CDR3: CASSQDGRYRGGETQYF; DNA: TGTGCCAGCAGCCAAGATGGGAGGTATAGGGGTGGGGAGACCCAGTACTTC
D: NA; V: TRBV7-8; J: TRBJ2-7; size: NA; CDR3: CASSLSGRNYEQYF; DNA: TGTGCCAGCAGCTTATCCGGGAGAAACTACGAGCAGTACTTC
D: NA; V: TRBV2; J: TRBJ2-7; size: once; CDR3: CASSGLEGTRPPYEQYF; DNA: TGTGCCAGCAGTGGGTTAGAGGGGACCAGGCCACCCTACGAGCAGTACTTC
D: NA; V: TRBV10-3; J: TRBJ2-7; size: few; CDR3: CAISEDSYEQYF; DNA: TGTGCCATCAGTGAGGACAGCTACGAGCAGTACTTC
D: NA; V: TRBV6-6; J: TRBJ1-2; size: NA; CDR3: CASSSTVYGYTF; DNA: TGTGCCAGCAGTTCGACAGTTTATGGCTACACCTTC
D: NA; V: TRBV6-1; J: TRBJ2-7; size: NA; CDR3: CASSEAPTYEQYF; DNA: TGTGCCAGCAGTGAAGCCCCAACCTACGAGCAGTACTTC
D: TRBD2; V: TRBV28; J: TRBJ2-7; size: once; CDR3: CASSFRRDYFNEQYF; DNA: TGTGCCAGCAGTTTTCGCCGGGACTATTTCAACGAGCAGTACTTC
D: NA; V: TRBV7-9; J: TRBJ1-5; size: once; CDR3: CASSLDRRLSNQPQHF; DNA: TGTGCCAGCAGCTTAGATAGGCGGTTGAGCAATCAGCCCCAGCATTTT
D: NA; V: TRBV28; J: TRBJ1-1; size: many; CDR3: CASSKGPFQAFF; DNA: TGTGCCAGCAGTAAGGGGCCTTTTCAAGCTTTCTTT
D: NA; V: TRBV5-1; J: TRBJ2-7; size: NA; CDR3: CASSLARDKNYEQYF; DNA: TGCGCCAGCAGCTTGGCCCGGGACAAGAATTACGAGCAGTACTTC
D: TRBD1; V: TRBV5-1; J: TRBJ2-2; size: NA; CDR3: CASSFTGGTGELFF; DNA: TGCGCCAGCAGCTTTACAGGGGGCACCGGGGAGCTGTTTTTT
D: NA; V: TRBV28; J: TRBJ2-1; size: NA; CDR3: CASSPPPTNGEQFF; DNA: TGTGCCAGCAGTCCCCCCCCGACTAACGGAGAGCAGTTCTTC
D: TRBD2; V: TRBV27; J: TRBJ2-7; size: NA; CDR3: CASSLGGLAGTYEQYF; DNA: TGTGCCAGCAGTTTGGGGGGACTAGCGGGAACCTACGAGCAGTACTTC
D: NA; V: TRBV13; J: TRBJ2-1; size: NA; CDR3: CASSLPQGPDNEQFF; DNA: TGTGCCAGCAGCTTACCCCAGGGGCCTGATAATGAGCAGTTCTTC
D: NA; V: TRBV20-1; J: TRBJ2-3; size: NA; CDR3: CSAVVDTQYF; DNA: TGCAGTGCTGTGGTGGATACGCAGTATTTT
D: NA; V: TRBV11-2; J: TRBJ2-2; size: NA; CDR3: CASSFPQSGELFF; DNA: TGTGCCAGCAGCTTCCCACAATCCGGGGAGCTGTTTTTT
D: TRBD1; V: TRBV2; J: TRBJ1-5; size: NA; CDR3: CASRKETGVSNQPQHF; DNA: TGTGCCAGCAGAAAAGAGACAGGGGTTAGCAATCAGCCCCAGCATTTT
D: NA; V: TRBV4-1; J: TRBJ1-1; size: NA; CDR3: CASSQVKEYPEAFF; DNA: TGCGCCAGCAGCCAAGTAAAAGAGTACCCTGAAGCTTTCTTT
D: NA; V: TRBV10-1; J: TRBJ2-7; size: NA; CDR3: CASSDWDALRGEQYF; DNA: TGCGCCAGCAGTGACTGGGACGCCCTGAGGGGCGAGCAGTACTTC
D: NA; V: TRBV18; J: TRBJ2-2; size: NA; CDR3: CASSPGVPGELFF; DNA: TGTGCCAGCTCACCAGGGGTCCCCGGGGAGCTGTTTTTT
D: TRBD2; V: TRBV15; J: TRBJ2-3; size: NA; CDR3: CATSSLAGGASTDTQYF; DNA: TGTGCCACCAGCAGTCTAGCGGGGGGAGCTAGCACAGATACGCAGTATTTT
D: NA; V: TRBV28; J: TRBJ1-2; size: NA; CDR3: CASSQASRGYGYTF; DNA: TGTGCCAGCAGTCAGGCTTCAAGGGGCTATGGCTACACCTTC
D: NA; V: TRBV27; J: TRBJ2-1; size: NA; CDR3: CASGTDPLAEQFF; DNA: TGTGCCAGCGGGACGGACCCGCTAGCGGAGCAGTTCTTC
D: NA; V: TRBV5-4; J: TRBJ1-2; size: NA; CDR3: CASSSDSNYGYTF; DNA: TGTGCCAGCAGTTCCGACAGCAACTATGGCTACACCTTC
D: TRBD2; V: TRBV2; J: TRBJ2-1; size: NA; CDR3: CASRAGTSGSYNEQFF; DNA: TGTGCCAGCAGAGCCGGGACTAGCGGGTCCTACAATGAGCAGTTCTTC
D: TRBD2; V: TRBV27; J: TRBJ2-3; size: NA; CDR3: CASSFLAAADTQYF; DNA: TGTGCCAGCAGTTTCCTAGCGGCAGCAGATACGCAGTATTTT
D: TRBD1; V: TRBV27; J: TRBJ1-1; size: once; CDR3: CASSHGQGTEAFF; DNA: TGTGCCAGCAGTCACGGACAGGGCACTGAAGCTTTCTTT
D: NA; V: TRBV6-5; J: TRBJ1-5; size: few; CDR3: CASKPGNSNQPQHF; DNA: TGTGCCAGCAAGCCAGGGAATAGCAATCAGCCCCAGCATTTT
D: NA; V: TRBV19; J: TRBJ1-2; size: once; CDR3: CASSQRRQDMGYGYTF; DNA: TGTGCCAGTAGTCAGCGGAGACAGGATATGGGCTATGGCTACACCTTC
D: NA; V: TRBV6-1; J: TRBJ1-3; size: NA; CDR3: CASSEQKNSGNTIYF; DNA: TGTGCCAGCAGTGAACAGAAAAACTCTGGAAACACCATATATTTT
D: NA; V: TRBV18; J: TRBJ2-2; size: NA; CDR3: CASSPPISLTSRELFF; DNA: TGTGCCAGCTCACCACCAATATCTCTGACGTCCCGGGAGCTGTTTTTT
D: TRBD2; V: TRBV28; J: TRBJ2-7; size: NA; CDR3: CASSSGGTSEPKAYEQYF; DNA: TGTGCCAGCAGTTCGGGCGGGACTAGCGAGCCAAAGGCCTACGAGCAGTACTTC
D: NA; V: TRBV28; J: TRBJ2-3; size: NA; CDR3: CASRRALGRHEDTQYF; DNA: TGTGCCAGCAGGCGGGCCTTGGGGCGCCACGAAGATACGCAGTATTTT
D: TRBD1; V: TRBV18; J: TRBJ2-3; size: NA; CDR3: CASLGQSMSDTQYF; DNA: TGTGCCAGCTTGGGACAGTCAATGTCAGATACGCAGTATTTT
D: NA; V: TRBV13; J: TRBJ2-7; size: few; CDR3: CASSFSDEQYF; DNA: TGTGCCAGCAGCTTTTCTGACGAGCAGTACTTC
D: NA; V: TRBV25-1; J: TRBJ1-1; size: NA; CDR3: CASSKSYTEAFF; DNA: TGTGCCAGCAGTAAGAGTTACACTGAAGCTTTCTTT
D: NA; V: TRBV7-7; J: TRBJ2-3; size: NA; CDR3: CASSLAGVLGDTQYF; DNA: TGTGCTAGCAGCTTAGCTGGGGTTTTAGGAGATACGCAGTATTTT
D: TRBD2; V: TRBV4-1; J: TRBJ2-5; size: NA; CDR3: CASSQTLAGGVTQYF; DNA: TGCGCCAGCAGCCAAACACTAGCGGGAGGGGTGACCCAGTACTTC
D: NA; V: TRBV5-8; J: TRBJ1-6; size: NA; CDR3: CASSFGSPLHF; DNA: TGTGCCAGCAGCTTCGGGTCACCCCTCCACTTT
D: NA; V: TRBV6-6; J: TRBJ2-7; size: NA; CDR3: CASSYSIISEQYF; DNA: TGTGCCAGCAGTTACTCGATAATAAGCGAGCAGTACTTC
D: NA; V: TRBV28; J: TRBJ2-7; size: NA; CDR3: CASSPRGVGNYEQYF; DNA: TGTGCCAGCAGTCCACGTGGAGTTGGGAACTACGAGCAGTACTTC
D: NA; V: TRBV7-9; J: TRBJ1-5; size: NA; CDR3: CASSLDGNQPQHF; DNA: TGTGCCAGCAGCTTAGACGGAAATCAGCCCCAGCATTTT
D: NA; V: TRBV28; J: TRBJ1-2; size: NA; CDR3: CASSLVVTNGYTF; DNA: TGTGCCAGCAGTTTAGTTGTGACAAATGGCTACACCTTC
D: NA; V: TRBV28; J: TRBJ2-7; size: NA; CDR3: CASSFQGYYEQYF; DNA: TGTGCCAGCAGTTTTCAGGGCTACTACGAGCAGTACTTC
D: NA; V: TRBV19; J: TRBJ1-5; size: NA; CDR3: CASSQGIGQPQHF; DNA: TGTGCCAGTAGTCAGGGAATTGGGCAGCCCCAGCATTTT
D: TRBD1; V: TRBV14; J: TRBJ1-2; size: NA; CDR3: CASSPGQGAGGYTF; DNA: TGTGCCAGCAGCCCCGGCCAGGGGGCGGGCGGCTACACCTTC